Following are 24 T cell receptor beta chains from one sample sequenced in a study of control samples from healthy donors and cancer patients. TCRdb keeps only in-frame clones here, not all; method: immunoSEQ multiplex PCR. Among over 120,000 clones listed, about 94% were seen once. Sequencing input: PBMCs. These TCRs come from a man between 60 and 70 years old with colorectal cancer.

The chain links TRBV5-1 to TRBJ2-3; no definite D call. V was pared by 4 bases and J by 1 base, with 10 bases between. Germline V gene data show CDR1 as SGHRS and CDR2 as YFSETQ. The CDR3 consists of 14 residues. In nucleotides, the CDR3 is TGCGCCAGCAGCCACCCTGGGGGCACAGATACGCAGTATTTT. Translated: CASSHPGGTDTQYF.

V is TRBV2 and J is TRBJ1-6; a possible D gene is TRBD1 (6 bases). The CDR3 extends over 14 amino acids. Trimming pared 7 bases from V and 3 bases from J, leaving 10 bases between. Germline CDR1 SNHLY, CDR2 FYNNEI. The CDR3 spells CASMAGDYNSPLHF. The CDR3 DNA reads as TGTGCCAGCATGGCAGGGGACTATAATTCACCCCTCCACTTT.

CDR3 in DNA: TGTGCCAGCACCGACGGGACCCTTAGCGGGGGCTACACCTTC. It encodes CASTDGTLSGGYTF. This chain joins TRBV27 and TRBJ1-2; possibly TRBD1 for D (5 bases). CDR3 size: 14 residues. Trimming left V 7 bases short and J 8 bases short, with 20 bases between. Looked up from germline, CDR1 is MNHEY and CDR2 is SMNVEV (reference sequence).

The CDR3 is CASSTGGGAKNIQYF. CDR3 DNA sequence: TGTGCCAGCAGCACGGGCGGGGGAGCCAAAAACATTCAGTACTTC. This chain uses TRBV6-2 or TRBV6-3 with TRBJ2-4, with TRBD2 matching over 7 bases. The CDR3 has 15 residues. Germline V gene sequence: CDR1 MNHEY, CDR2 SVGEGT. Losses at the gene ends were 6 bases for V and 0 bases for J; bases not matched to a gene: 5.

This clone has just one count. The genes are TRBV6-5 and TRBJ2-4, with D perhaps matching TRBD1 or TRBD2 (6 bases each). This CDR3 comprises 16 residues. CDR1 is MNHEY, CDR2 SVGAGI, per germline. The V end was cut by 0 bases, the J end by 14 bases, with 23 bases between. CDR3 in amino acids: CASSYSGGSSRAKEYF. The CDR3 bases are TGTGCCAGCAGTTACTCGGGGGGCAGTTCTAGGGCAAAGGAGTACTTC.

The gene calls are TRBV6-5 and TRBJ2-1; unclear D gene. Between the trimmed V and J ends, which lost 0 bases and 5 bases, there was a span of 11 bases. The V gene's germline CDR1 is MNHEY and CDR2 SVGAGI. The CDR3 is made up of 15 amino acids. CDR3 protein: CASSYSGTANNEQFF. CDR3 in DNA: TGTGCCAGCAGTTACTCTGGAACGGCAAACAATGAGCAGTTCTTC.

This clone has just one count. This rearrangement joins TRBV7-8 to TRBJ2-3; 10 bases match TRBD1. The CDR3 runs to 20 residues. V gave up 5 bases and J gave up 3 bases; unmatched junction bases: 20. Germline CDR1 reads SGHVS; CDR2 reads FQNEAQ. The CDR3 DNA reads TGTGCCAGCAGCCCATTTTTTCCGGGGGACAGGGGCCGTTGGACAGATACGCAGTATTTT. Protein product: CASSPFFPGDRGRWTDTQYF.

The chain uses TRBV4-1 and TRBJ1-5; D may be TRBD1 (6 bases). The ends were cut back, 3 bases at V and 1 base at J, with 10 bases in the middle. Germline V CDR1 and CDR2: MGHRA, YSYEKL. The CDR3 contains 15 residues. CDR3 sequence: CASSQYRDSNQPQHF. In nucleotides, the CDR3 is TGCGCCAGCAGCCAGTACAGGGACAGCAATCAGCCCCAGCATTTT.

V is TRBV6-1 and J is TRBJ2-1; D unclear. The V end lost 3 bases, the J end lost 3 bases, and 3 bases lay between the germline ends. The V gene's germline CDR1 is MNHNS and CDR2 SASEGT. This CDR3 has 12 amino acids. Written as DNA, the CDR3 is TGTGCCAGCAGTGACAGCTACAATGAGCAGTTCTTC. Protein sequence: CASSDSYNEQFF.

This clone occurred once. The rearrangement links TRBV6-5 to TRBJ1-1, with 7 bases lining up with TRBD1. Germline V gene sequence: CDR1 MNHEY, CDR2 SVGAGI. The CDR3 is 13 residues long. Germline trimming cut 6 bases from V and 3 bases from J; bases unmatched to any gene: 4. The CDR3 sequence is CASSRDRDTEAFF. The CDR3 bases are TGTGCCAGCAGCCGAGACAGGGACACTGAAGCTTTCTTT.

With respect to this clone: At one end the junction does not follow the germline gene, possibly because of a read error. At the DNA level, this CDR3 is encoded by other sequences in the same sample as well. The V and J genes are TRBV30 and TRBJ2-1; a possible D gene is TRBD2 (6 bases). This CDR3 comprises 15 residues. CDR1 is GTSNPN, CDR2 SVGIG, per germline (reference sequence). CDR3 loop: CAWSGAGTIYNEQFF. Written as DNA, the CDR3 is TGTGCTTGGAGTGGGGCGGGAACGATCTACAATGAGCAGTTCTTC.

The V and J genes are TRBV5-1 and TRBJ2-5; 7 bases line up with TRBD2. The V gene's germline CDR1 is SGHRS and CDR2 YFSETQ. CDR3 length: 15 residues. V lost 1 base, J lost 5 bases, and 8 bases stayed unmatched. As DNA, the CDR3 is TGCGCCAGCAGCTTGCAGCAGCGGGGAGGGGAGACCCAGTACTTC. This encodes CASSLQQRGGETQYF. Full variable domain (missing parts from reference TRBV5-1 and TRBJ2-5): KAGVTQTPRYLIKTRGQQVTLSCSPISGHRSVSWYQQTPGQGLQFLFEYFSETQRNKGNFPGRFSGRQFSNSRSEMNVSTLELGDSALYLCASSLQQRGGETQYFGPGTRLLVL.

The chain recombines TRBV9 with TRBJ2-3; 8 bases fit TRBD2. The V gene's germline CDR1 is SGDLS and CDR2 YYNGEE. The junction had 2 bases not matched to a gene; V was cut back by 1 base and J by 1 base. The CDR3 contains 15 residues. CDR3 nucleotide sequence: TGTGCCAGCAGCGTAAGCGGGGGCCGCACAGATACGCAGTATTTT. Residues: CASSVSGGRTDTQYF.

Only one count was recorded for this clone. The rearrangement joins TRBV11-1 to TRBJ2-5; TRBD2 matches 7 bases. The trim removed 5 bases at V and 1 base at J, leaving 10 bases unmatched. The CDR3 is 16 residues long. The germline V gene encodes CDR1 SGHAT and CDR2 FQDESV (reference sequence). The CDR3 loop reads CASSPWGREVQETQYF. In nucleotides, the CDR3 is TGTGCCAGCAGCCCCTGGGGGAGGGAGGTCCAAGAGACCCAGTACTTC.

The chain is built from TRBV5-1 and TRBJ1-1; 11 bases map to TRBD1. Germline V gives CDR1 SGHRS, CDR2 YFSETQ. This CDR3 has 17 residues. V shed 4 bases and J 5 bases; nucleotides not matched to a gene: 13. The CDR3 bases are TGCGCCAGCAGCCCCGACCCGGACAGGGGGCGCGGGACTGAAGCTTTCTTT. This encodes CASSPDPDRGRGTEAFF. The full variable domain, in which reference TRBV5-1 and TRBJ1-1 provide the parts outside the CDR3, is KAGVTQTPRYLIKTRGQQVTLSCSPISGHRSVSWYQQTPGQGLQFLFEYFSETQRNKGNFPGRFSGRQFSNSRSEMNVSTLELGDSALYLCASSPDPDRGRGTEAFFGQGTRLTVV.

The V gene is TRBV6-2 or TRBV6-3, the J gene TRBJ2-5; D is unclear. V was clipped by 2 bases and J by 5 bases, with 12 bases between them. From germline, CDR1 is MNHEY and CDR2 SVGEGT. This CDR3 is 14 amino acids long. The CDR3 is CASSYITVRETQYF. Written as DNA, the CDR3 is TGTGCCAGCAGTTACATCACGGTACGGGAGACCCAGTACTTC.

This rearrangement joins TRBV10-1 to TRBJ2-1; D gene uncertain. Per germline, CDR1 WNHNN and CDR2 SYGVQD (reference sequence). This CDR3 region has 13 residues. V lost 3 bases, J lost 7 bases, and 10 bases lay in between. CDR3 loop: CASSDKGWNEQFF. Written as DNA, the CDR3 is TGCGCCAGCAGTGATAAAGGGTGGAATGAGCAGTTCTTC.

CDR3 sequence reads: CASSQEPGKGTEAFF. CDR3 DNA: TGTGCCAGCAGCCAAGAACCGGGAAAGGGTACTGAAGCTTTCTTT. The V and J genes are TRBV3-1 (or the pseudogene TRBV3-2) and TRBJ1-1; no firm D call. The length of the CDR3 is 15 residues. Germline V gives CDR1 LGHDT, CDR2 YNNKEL (reference sequence). The V end was cut by 0 bases, the J end by 5 bases, with 13 bases between.

This chain connects TRBV6-5 to TRBJ1-2; maybe TRBD1 (5 bases). Trimming took 6 bases from V and 4 from J, leaving 12 bases between them. Germline V gene data show CDR1 as MNHEY and CDR2 as SVGAGI. The CDR3 is 13 residues long. The CDR3 DNA reads TGTGCCAGCAGACCGGGACCGAGCTATGGCTACACCTTC. Protein sequence: CASRPGPSYGYTF.

The V call is TRBV6-6, the J call TRBJ1-4, with D perhaps matching TRBD1 (5 bases). This CDR3 contains 13 residues. Germline CDR1 MNHNY, CDR2 SVGAGI (reference sequence). CDR3 nucleotides: TGTGTGGCACGGGGGGCAACTAATGAAAAACTGTTTTTT. This translates into CVARGATNEKLFF.

This clone has a single count. The chain joins TRBV5-1 to TRBJ2-5; the D gene is possibly TRBD2 (7 bases). This CDR3 has 13 amino acids. Germline CDR1 reads SGHRS; CDR2 reads YFSETQ. The V end lost 4 bases, the J end lost 3 bases, and 10 bases lay between the germline ends. Here the CDR3 DNA reads TGCGCCAGCAGCGGGGGGGCGGAAGAGACCCAGTACTTC. Protein sequence: CASSGGAEETQYF.

The rearrangement uses TRBV7-6 and TRBJ2-3; 10 positions agree with TRBD1. CDR3 length: 15 residues. Trimming at V came to 5 bases and at J to 4 bases, leaving 6 bases not matched to a gene. Germline values: CDR1 SGHVS, CDR2 FNYEAQ. The chain's CDR3 is CASSPGQGTADTQYF. In nucleotides, the CDR3 is TGTGCCAGCAGCCCGGGACAGGGGACAGCAGATACGCAGTATTTT. Full variable domain (remainder filled in from reference TRBV7-6 and TRBJ2-3): GAGVSQSPRYKVTKRGQDVALRCDPISGHVSLYWYRQALGQGPEFLTYFNYEAQQDKSGLPNDRFSAERPEGSISTLTIQRTEQRDSAMYRCASSPGQGTADTQYFGPGTRLTVL.

The chain uses TRBV7-9 and TRBJ2-6, with D perhaps TRBD1 (5 bases). The germline V gene has CDR1 SEHNR and CDR2 FQNEAQ (reference sequence). V gave up 1 base and J gave up 0 bases, with 16 bases separating them. The CDR3 totals 19 residues. The CDR3: CASSLDLWGRVSGANVLTF. CDR3 in DNA: TGTGCCAGCAGCTTAGACTTGTGGGGCAGGGTCTCTGGGGCCAACGTCCTGACTTTC.

V and J are TRBV7-9 and TRBJ2-7, with D possibly called TRBD1 or TRBD2 (5 bases each). The V end lost 5 bases, the J end lost 8 bases, and 19 bases lay between the germline ends. The CDR3 totals 14 residues. The V gene's germline CDR1 is SEHNR and CDR2 FQNEAQ (reference sequence). Here the CDR3 DNA reads TGTGCCAGCAGCCCCTCGCCCCGGGACGGGCAGCAGTACTTC. It is translated as CASSPSPRDGQQYF.